Listed here are 31 T cell receptor beta chains from one sample, sequenced in a study of cytomegalovirus exposure and HLA in healthy donors. PCR primers comprised 60 Vbeta and 13 Jbeta primers. The data were produced by immunoSEQ multiplex PCR, yet TCRdb's version contains in-frame clones alone and is incomplete. The sample table includes approximately 50,000 clones. The sample was PBMCs. The receptors come from a male donor in good health and CMV-seronegative.

The rearrangement uses TRBV11-2 and TRBJ1-1, with D perhaps TRBD1 (5 bases). Between the trimmed V and J ends, which lost 0 bases and 5 bases, there was a span of 13 bases. Looked up from germline, CDR1 is SGHAT and CDR2 is FQNNGV. The length of the CDR3 is 15 residues. The DNA for the CDR3 is TGTGCCAGCAGCTTAGATCTGTGGGGCCGTACTGAAGCTTTCTTT. As protein: CASSLDLWGRTEAFF.

V usage is TRBV5-1 and J usage is TRBJ1-4, with a possible D match to TRBD1 (6 bases). This CDR3 is 14 amino acids long. V was cut by 4 bases and J by 6 bases, with 13 bases left in between. The germline gives CDR1 SGHRS, CDR2 YFSETQ. For the CDR3, the DNA is TGCGCCAGCAGCCCTACAGGGCGGGATGAAAAACTGTTTTTT. Translated, it gives CASSPTGRDEKLFF.

CDR3 region: CASSLWTGGTEAFF. The CDR3 DNA reads TGTGCCAGCAGCTTATGGACAGGGGGGACTGAAGCTTTCTTT. The chain is built from TRBV7-9 and TRBJ1-1; 10 bases agree with TRBD1. The CDR3 has 14 residues. Trimming cost V 2 bases and J 5 bases; bases outside gene matches: 2. CDR1 is SEHNR, CDR2 FQNEAQ, per germline (reference sequence).

The CDR3, as DNA: TGTGCCAGCAGTGAACGGGCGACAGAAGAGACCCAGTACTTC. Its protein is CASSERATEETQYF. The rearrangement joins TRBV6-1 to TRBJ2-5; TRBD1 might be the D (5 bases). Trimming left V 2 bases short and J 3 bases short, with 10 bases between. Germline CDR1 is MNHNS and CDR2 is SASEGT. The CDR3 extends over 14 amino acids.

The rearrangement links TRBV19 to TRBJ1-1; D may be TRBD1 (6 bases). Trimming took off 6 bases at V and 4 bases at J, with 15 bases between the two ends. This CDR3 is built from 14 residues. From germline, CDR1 is LNHDA and CDR2 SQIVND (reference sequence). The DNA for the CDR3 is TGTGCCAGTAGCATAAACGGACAGTTCACTGAAGCTTTCTTT. Translation gives CASSINGQFTEAFF.

This sequence joins TRBV6-5 and TRBJ2-7, with D perhaps TRBD2 (5 bases). The germline gives CDR1 MNHEY, CDR2 SVGAGI. CDR3 length equals 13 residues. Trimming cost V 8 bases and J 2 bases, with 13 bases left between them. The CDR3 DNA sequence: TGTGCCAGCCTAGCTAGTGGGACCTACGAGCAGTACTTC. This translates into CASLASGTYEQYF.

The rearrangement joins TRBV29-1 to TRBJ1-1, with 8 bases fitting TRBD1. V was pared by 6 bases and J by 0 bases, with 9 bases of the junction left unmatched. This CDR3 region has 15 residues. Germline CDR1 SQVTM, CDR2 ANQGSEA. CDR3 DNA sequence: TGCAGCGTGTATCAGGGGGCGGTGGTGAACACTGAAGCTTTCTTT. Encoded protein: CSVYQGAVVNTEAFF.

The chain links TRBV30 to TRBJ2-7; TRBD1 is a possible D gene (6 bases). The V end lost 2 bases, the J end lost 3 bases, and 8 bases lay between the germline ends. Germline assignment: CDR1 GTSNPN and CDR2 SVGIG (reference sequence). This CDR3 is built from 12 residues. The CDR3 DNA is TGTGCCTGGAGTAACAGGGACTACGAGCAGTACTTC. It translates to CAWSNRDYEQYF. The whole variable domain, remainder taken from reference TRBV30 and TRBJ2-7, is SQTIHQWPATLVQPVGSPLSLECTVEGTSNPNLYWYRQAAGRGLQLLFYSVGIGQISSEVPQNLSASRPQDRQFILSSKKLLLSDSGFYLCAWSNRDYEQYFGPGTRLTVT.

The V gene is TRBV5-6, the J gene TRBJ1-1, with D possibly matching TRBD1 (5 bases). Trimming shortened V by 0 bases and J by 8 bases, and 11 bases separated the two germline ends. CDR1 and CDR2 (germline): SGHDT, YYEEEE. This CDR3 has 13 residues. The CDR3 reads CASSLVGTSEAFF. The CDR3, as DNA: TGTGCCAGCAGCTTGGTCGGGACTTCCGAAGCTTTCTTT.

The rearrangement joins TRBV20-1 to TRBJ1-1; D call uncertain. CDR3 size: 11 residues. Germline loops: CDR1 DFQATT, CDR2 SNEGSKA (reference sequence). Deletions cut 5 bases from V and 1 base from J, with 5 bases between. In DNA, the CDR3 is TGCAGTGCTTTCAAGAACACTGAAGCTTTCTTT. Translating gives CSAFKNTEAFF.

V usage is TRBV18 and J usage is TRBJ1-5, with TRBD1 identical over 8 bases. The CDR3 has 13 amino acids. The germline CDR1 and CDR2 sequences are KGHSH and LQKENI. With V trimmed by 4 bases and J by 5 bases, 1 base remained unmatched. CDR3 coding DNA: TGTGCCAGCTCACAGGACAGGGATCAGCCCCAGCATTTT. Translation: CASSQDRDQPQHF.

The chain is built from TRBV10-3 and TRBJ2-7; TRBD1 agrees at 8 bases. The germline gives CDR1 ENHRY, CDR2 SYGVKD. The CDR3 consists of 12 residues. V was clipped by 10 bases and J by 0 bases; unmatched bases: 2. This CDR3 reads CATGTGSYEQYF. The CDR3 DNA follows: TGTGCCACCGGGACAGGCTCCTACGAGCAGTACTTC.

The V gene is TRBV6-6, the J gene TRBJ1-5; no clear D. The CDR3 is 14 amino acids. V lost 5 bases and J lost 4, with 12 bases in between. Germline assignment: CDR1 MNHNY and CDR2 SVGAGI (reference sequence). The DNA for the CDR3 is TGTGCCAGCAGTCCACCCGGAGGGAATCAGCCCCAGCATTTT. It codes for CASSPPGGNQPQHF.

The chain uses TRBV6-5 and TRBJ1-5, with D possibly matching TRBD1 (6 bases). V was clipped by 2 bases and J by 4 bases, with 9 bases between them. Germline lookup yields CDR1 MNHEY and CDR2 SVGAGI. There are 14 residues in the CDR3. The CDR3 protein is CASSYGGRNQPQHF. In DNA, the CDR3 is TGTGCCAGCAGTTACGGGGGCAGGAATCAGCCCCAGCATTTT.

The chain carries TRBV6-1 and TRBJ2-1; D possibly corresponds to TRBD2 (6 bases). V gave up 6 bases and J gave up 2 bases, with 8 bases separating them. The CDR3 has 13 amino acids. Germline V gene lookup returns CDR1 MNHNS and CDR2 SASEGT. DNA for the CDR3: TGTGCCAGCAGGGGGACTCCCTACAATGAGCAGTTCTTC. Translated, it gives CASRGTPYNEQFF.

The chain joins TRBV6-6 to TRBJ2-7, with 9 bases fitting TRBD1. V was clipped by 5 bases and J by 1 base; unmatched bases: 3. CDR1 MNHNY and CDR2 SVGAGI come from the germline V gene (reference sequence). The CDR3 sequence is 14 residues long. The CDR3 bases are TGTGCCAGCAGTACCGGACAGGGGTCCTACGAGCAGTACTTC. Translated, it gives CASSTGQGSYEQYF.

The rearrangement links TRBV10-3 to TRBJ1-1, with a tentative D call TRBD1 (6 bases). V was pared by 10 bases and J by 2 bases, with 8 bases between. The V gene's germline CDR1 is ENHRY and CDR2 SYGVKD. The CDR3 extends over 11 amino acids. This chain's CDR3 is CATGQNTEAFF. In DNA form, the CDR3 reads TGTGCCACGGGACAAAACACTGAAGCTTTCTTT.

The chain joins TRBV27 to TRBJ1-4; D not certain. Trimming left V 2 bases short and J 0 bases short, with 7 bases between. Germline V gene sequence: CDR1 MNHEY, CDR2 SMNVEV (reference sequence). The CDR3 runs 15 residues. The CDR3 reads CASSLVGATNEKLFF. The CDR3 region has the DNA TGTGCCAGCAGTTTAGTGGGCGCAACTAATGAAAAACTGTTTTTT.

The J gene is TRBJ1-6, the V gene TRBV7-2; no clear D gene. Per the germline V gene, CDR1 is SGHTA and CDR2 is FQGNSA. This CDR3 has 15 amino acids. Trimming removed 4 bases at V and 8 bases at J, with 15 bases between. The DNA for the CDR3 is TGTGCCAGCAGCTCGACTGCAGCTAATTATTCACCCCTCCACTTT. Its protein is CASSSTAANYSPLHF.

This sequence joins TRBV30 and TRBJ1-3; no definite D call. CDR1 is GTSNPN and CDR2 is SVGIG in the germline V gene (reference sequence). The CDR3 totals 13 residues. V was cut by 5 bases and J by 0 bases, with 8 bases left in between. This CDR3 is CAWVGSSGNTIYF. CDR3 in DNA: TGTGCCTGGGTAGGGAGCTCTGGAAACACCATATATTTT.

V and J are TRBV4-3 and TRBJ2-5; tentative D call: TRBD2 (5 bases). The CDR3 is 14 residues long. Germline assignment: CDR1 LGHNA and CDR2 YSLEER. V was clipped by 2 bases and J by 2 bases, with 9 bases between them. CDR3: CASSQRGWQETQYF. The CDR3 DNA follows: TGCGCCAGCAGCCAACGAGGGTGGCAAGAGACCCAGTACTTC.

V is TRBV6-1 and J is TRBJ1-4; D might be TRBD1 (6 bases). Trimming pared 6 bases from V and 5 bases from J, leaving 10 bases between. The CDR3 has 13 amino acids. Germline CDR1 is MNHNS and CDR2 is SASEGT. The CDR3 loop is CASRTGRNEKLFF. CDR3 DNA: TGTGCCAGCAGAACAGGGCGGAATGAAAAACTGTTTTTT.

The V call is TRBV30, the J call TRBJ1-2; D gene uncertain. Germline V gene lookup returns CDR1 GTSNPN and CDR2 SVGIG (reference sequence). The CDR3 spans 16 residues. V lost 0 bases to trimming and J lost 2 bases, with 16 bases between them. The CDR3 protein is CAWSVLMETANYGYTF. The CDR3 bases are TGTGCCTGGAGTGTCCTAATGGAGACCGCGAACTATGGCTACACCTTC.

The rearrangement uses TRBV6-5 and TRBJ2-2, with D tentatively TRBD1 (6 bases). Germline V gene data show CDR1 as MNHEY and CDR2 as SVGAGI. The CDR3 consists of 15 residues. The V end lost 3 bases, the J end lost 5 bases, and 13 bases lay between the germline ends. The DNA for the CDR3 is TGTGCCAGCAGTTATCGTAAAACAGGGACCGGGGAGCTGTTTTTT. Translated: CASSYRKTGTGELFF.

The V gene is TRBV30, the J gene TRBJ2-7; the match to TRBD2 covers 8 bases. J lost 0 bases, V lost 0 bases, and 7 bases had no gene match. In germline, CDR1 is GTSNPN, CDR2 SVGIG (reference sequence). The CDR3 loop spans 16 amino acids. CDR3 region: CAWSVRGGLSSYEQYF. The DNA of the CDR3 is TGTGCCTGGAGTGTACGCGGGGGGCTGAGCTCCTACGAGCAGTACTTC.

The chain combines TRBV25-1 with TRBJ1-2; D perhaps matches TRBD1 (6 bases). V dropped 5 bases and J dropped 7 bases, with 20 bases sitting between them. Germline assignment: CDR1 MGHDK and CDR2 SYGVNS. The CDR3 totals 15 residues. The CDR3 region is CASSTQGYRVSGYTF. CDR3 in DNA: TGTGCCAGCAGTACTCAGGGTTACAGGGTTAGTGGCTACACCTTC.

The rearrangement uses TRBV18 and TRBJ2-1; D is perhaps TRBD2 (6 bases). CDR1 is KGHSH, CDR2 LQKENI, per germline. V was trimmed by 4 bases and J by 9 bases, leaving 16 bases between them. This CDR3 has 14 residues. CDR3 residues: CASSLIWGDGEQFF. The CDR3, as DNA: TGTGCCAGCTCACTCATCTGGGGGGATGGTGAGCAGTTCTTC.

Here the CDR3 reads CASSSPTLSPLHF. CDR3 sequence (DNA): TGTGCCAGCAGTTCGCCGACTCTTTCACCCCTCCACTTT. The genes are TRBV6-5 and TRBJ1-6; D call uncertain. Germline lookup yields CDR1 MNHEY and CDR2 SVGAGI. This CDR3 spans 13 amino acids. V was shortened by 4 bases and J by 9 bases, with 10 bases between the two germline ends.

This sequence joins TRBV5-4 and TRBJ1-2, with 8 bases that match TRBD1. The CDR3 has 17 residues. The J segment lost 7 bases and the V segment lost 4 bases, leaving 18 bases of the junction unmatched. Germline CDR1 and CDR2: SGHNT and YYREEE (reference sequence). For the CDR3, the DNA is TGTGCCAGCAGCCTCCGGGACAGGCTACTCAAGACTTTTGGCTACACCTTC. Its protein product is CASSLRDRLLKTFGYTF.

The rearrangement links TRBV5-1 to TRBJ2-5; D perhaps matches TRBD2 (5 bases). The length of the CDR3 is 14 residues. V was pared by 4 bases and J by 5 bases, with 15 bases between. CDR1 is SGHRS and CDR2 is YFSETQ in the germline V gene. CDR3 sequence: CASSRASGKETQYF. CDR3 sequence (DNA): TGCGCCAGCAGCAGGGCGTCGGGGAAGGAGACCCAGTACTTC. Variable domain in full (rest from reference TRBV5-1 and TRBJ2-5): KAGVTQTPRYLIKTRGQQVTLSCSPISGHRSVSWYQQTPGQGLQFLFEYFSETQRNKGNFPGRFSGRQFSNSRSEMNVSTLELGDSALYLCASSRASGKETQYFGPGTRLLVL.

The chain joins TRBV5-5 to TRBJ2-1; 7 bases line up with TRBD1. The CDR3 sequence is 15 residues long. The J segment lost 3 bases and the V segment lost 5 bases, leaving 8 bases of the junction unmatched. CDR1 is SGHKS and CDR2 is YYEKEE in the germline V gene (reference sequence). The CDR3 sequence is CASRAGTANYNEQFF. The CDR3 bases are TGTGCCAGCAGGGCCGGGACAGCAAACTACAATGAGCAGTTCTTC. Based on the CDR3 plus reference TRBV5-5 and TRBJ2-1, the full variable domain is DAGVTQSPTHLIKTRGQQVTLRCSPISGHKSVSWYQQVLGQGPQFIFQYYEKEERGRGNFPDRFSARQFPNYSSELNVNALLLGDSALYLCASRAGTANYNEQFFGPGTRLTVL.